Shown below are 8 T cell receptor beta chains from a single sample sequenced in a study of blood T cells in healthy people across ages. Through a sample-barcoded 5' primer and a J-beta primer mix, a second PCR was run for about 6 to 11 cycles. From the 5' RACE reads, TCRdb called clonotypes with MiXCR, one entry per CDR3 protein. The profile shows around 750,000 distinct CDR3 sequences, 40% to 65% of them singletons. The sample consisted of blood. All receptors derive from an elderly man in good health.

This clonotype was seen only a few times. The CDR3 sequence: CASSSDRLRETQYF. The CDR3 nucleotides are TGTGCCAGCAGTTCGGACAGGCTCAGAGAGACCCAGTACTTC. The chain recombines TRBV7-2 with TRBJ2-5, with 7 bases matching TRBD1. Germline lookup yields CDR1 SGHTA and CDR2 FQGNSA. V gave up 6 bases and J gave up 4 bases; unmatched junction bases: 8. The CDR3 covers 14 residues.

The chain is built from TRBV19 and TRBJ2-3, with 15 bases identical to TRBD2. Germline trimming cut 3 bases from V and 1 base from J; bases unmatched to any gene: 8. Per germline, CDR1 LNHDA and CDR2 SQIVND (reference sequence). The CDR3 is made up of 19 amino acids. The CDR3 DNA reads TGTGCCAGTAGTATGGGACTAGCGGGAGGAATACTTGGCACAGATACGCAGTATTTT. Its translation is CASSMGLAGGILGTDTQYF.

V is TRBV25-1 and J is TRBJ2-7; D is perhaps TRBD1 (6 bases). V was trimmed by 2 bases and J by 4 bases, leaving 12 bases between them. The CDR3 sequence is 14 residues long. Germline CDR1 reads MGHDK; CDR2 reads SYGVNS. DNA for the CDR3: TGTGCCAGCAGTGAAGGGACATCCCCGTACGAGCAGTACTTC. The encoded protein is CASSEGTSPYEQYF.

As DNA, the CDR3 is TGTGCCAGCAACTCAAATAGCGGGATAGAGGAGCAGTTCTTC. Amino acids: CASNSNSGIEEQFF. The chain is built from TRBV11-1 and TRBJ2-1; 8 nucleotides agree with TRBD2. Per the germline V gene, CDR1 is SGHAT and CDR2 is FQDESV (reference sequence). CDR3 size: 14 residues. V dropped 7 bases and J dropped 10; count of bases not matched to a gene: 12.

This rearrangement joins TRBV20-1 to TRBJ2-3; possibly TRBD2 for D (5 bases). CDR3 length: 16 residues. Germline CDR1 reads DFQATT; CDR2 reads SNEGSKA (reference sequence). The V end lost 5 bases, the J end lost 0 bases, and 18 bases lay between the germline ends. CDR3 nucleotide sequence: TGCAGTGCTTTCCAAAGCGGCGGAACTAGCACAGATACGCAGTATTTT. Translation gives CSAFQSGGTSTDTQYF.

The chain couples TRBV6-5 to TRBJ2-3, with 7 positions matching TRBD1. Losses at the gene ends were 5 bases for V and 3 bases for J; bases not matched to a gene: 5. The CDR3 sequence is 14 residues long. Germline-derived CDR1 and CDR2 are MNHEY and SVGAGI. The CDR3 DNA is TGTGCCAGCAGTACGACAGGGCGGACAGATACGCAGTATTTT. Translation gives CASSTTGRTDTQYF.

The chain recombines TRBV10-1 with TRBJ2-2, with 9 bases identical to TRBD1. CDR1 and CDR2 (germline): WNHNN, SYGVQD (reference sequence). Unmatched junction bases numbered 5, after V lost 3 bases and J lost 0 bases. CDR3 length: 17 residues. The CDR3 reads CASSDPRTGANTGELFF. In DNA form, the CDR3 reads TGCGCCAGCAGTGACCCCCGGACAGGGGCGAACACCGGGGAGCTGTTTTTT.

This clonotype was picked up a small number of times. This chain joins TRBV3-1 and TRBJ1-2; D remains ambiguous. Germline V gene lookup returns CDR1 LGHDT and CDR2 YNNKEL (reference sequence). The CDR3 has 14 amino acids. V was clipped by 4 bases and J by 7 bases, with 16 bases between them. Here the CDR3 DNA reads TGTGCCAGCAGCCCGGGAGCGCAGGTGTTTGGCTACACCTTC. Protein product: CASSPGAQVFGYTF.